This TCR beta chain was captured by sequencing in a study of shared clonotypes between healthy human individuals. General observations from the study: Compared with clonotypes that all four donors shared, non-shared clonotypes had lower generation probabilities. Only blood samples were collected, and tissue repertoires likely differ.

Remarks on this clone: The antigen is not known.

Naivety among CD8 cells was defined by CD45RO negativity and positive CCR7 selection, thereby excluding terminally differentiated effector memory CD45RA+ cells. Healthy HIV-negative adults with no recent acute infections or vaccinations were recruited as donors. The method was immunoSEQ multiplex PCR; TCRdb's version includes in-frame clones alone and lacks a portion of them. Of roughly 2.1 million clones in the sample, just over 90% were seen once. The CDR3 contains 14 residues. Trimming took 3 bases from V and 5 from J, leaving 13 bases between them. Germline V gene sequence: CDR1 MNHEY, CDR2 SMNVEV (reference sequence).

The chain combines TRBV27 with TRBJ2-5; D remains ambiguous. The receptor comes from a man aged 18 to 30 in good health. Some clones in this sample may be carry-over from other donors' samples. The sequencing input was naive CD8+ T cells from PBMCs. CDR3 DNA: TGTGCCAGCAGTTTCGAAAGGGAATTGGAGACCCAGTACTTC. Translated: CASSFERELETQYF.